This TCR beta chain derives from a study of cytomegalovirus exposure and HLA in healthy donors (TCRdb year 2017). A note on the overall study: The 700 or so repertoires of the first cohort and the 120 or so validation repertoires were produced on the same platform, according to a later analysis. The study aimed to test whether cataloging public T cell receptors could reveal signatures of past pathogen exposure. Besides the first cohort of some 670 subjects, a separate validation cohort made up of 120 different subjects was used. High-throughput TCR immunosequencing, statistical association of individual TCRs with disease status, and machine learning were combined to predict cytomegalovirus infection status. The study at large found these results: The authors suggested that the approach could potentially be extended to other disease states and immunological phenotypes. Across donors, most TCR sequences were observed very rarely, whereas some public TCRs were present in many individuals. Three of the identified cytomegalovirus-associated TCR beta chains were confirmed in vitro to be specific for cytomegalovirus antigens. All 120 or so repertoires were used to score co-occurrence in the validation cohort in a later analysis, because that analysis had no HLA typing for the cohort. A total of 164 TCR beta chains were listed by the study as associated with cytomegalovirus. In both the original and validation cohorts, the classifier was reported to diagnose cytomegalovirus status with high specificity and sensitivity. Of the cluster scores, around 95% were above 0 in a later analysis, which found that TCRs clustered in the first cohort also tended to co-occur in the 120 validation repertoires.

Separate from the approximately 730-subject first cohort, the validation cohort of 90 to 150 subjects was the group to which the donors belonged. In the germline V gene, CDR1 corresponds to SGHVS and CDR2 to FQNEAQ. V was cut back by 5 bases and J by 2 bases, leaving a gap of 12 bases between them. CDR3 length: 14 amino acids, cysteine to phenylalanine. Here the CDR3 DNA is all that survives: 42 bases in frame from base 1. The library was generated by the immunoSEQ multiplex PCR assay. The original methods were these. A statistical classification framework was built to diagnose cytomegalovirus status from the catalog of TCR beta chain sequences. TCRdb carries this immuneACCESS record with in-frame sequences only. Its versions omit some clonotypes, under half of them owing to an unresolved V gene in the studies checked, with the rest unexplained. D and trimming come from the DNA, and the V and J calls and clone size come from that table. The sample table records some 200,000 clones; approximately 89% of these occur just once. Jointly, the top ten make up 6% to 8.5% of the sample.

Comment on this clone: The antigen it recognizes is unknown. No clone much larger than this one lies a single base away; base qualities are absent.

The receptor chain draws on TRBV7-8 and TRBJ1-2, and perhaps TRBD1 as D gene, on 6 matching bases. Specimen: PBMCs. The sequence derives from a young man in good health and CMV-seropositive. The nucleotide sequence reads TGTGCCAGCAGCCGTACAGGGCCCAACTATGGCTACACCTTC. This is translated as CASSRTGPNYGYTF.